The TCR beta chain under discussion was sequenced for a study of radiotherapy plus CTLA-4 blockade in lung cancer. Study summary: Objective responses emerged in 18% of patients, and around 30% attained disease control.

Data came from immunoSEQ multiplex PCR; TCRdb stores just in-frame clones and leaves some out. The sample lists tens of thousands of clones, 79% seen once, with over 15% in the top ten. The CDR3 length is 14 residues. V shed 5 bases and J shed 4 bases, with 13 bases lying between them. Germline assignment: CDR1 MNHEY and CDR2 SVGAGI. With respect to this clone: Its antigen is not known.

General study results and limits: Radiotherapy with ipilimumab was followed by blood expansion of tumor-derived clones. How blood T cell clones changed early, along with interferon-beta, reportedly forecast response best.

This TCR was recovered from a human donor with non-small cell lung cancer that progressed on radiotherapy plus ipilimumab. The material sequenced was peripheral blood, taken from a patient treated with radiotherapy plus ipilimumab. The chain couples TRBV6-5 to TRBJ2-3; tentatively, D is TRBD2 (6 bases). In DNA, the CDR3 is TGTGCCAGCAGTGCAGGAGGGCGAGCAGATACGCAGTATTTT. Encoded protein: CASSAGGRADTQYF.